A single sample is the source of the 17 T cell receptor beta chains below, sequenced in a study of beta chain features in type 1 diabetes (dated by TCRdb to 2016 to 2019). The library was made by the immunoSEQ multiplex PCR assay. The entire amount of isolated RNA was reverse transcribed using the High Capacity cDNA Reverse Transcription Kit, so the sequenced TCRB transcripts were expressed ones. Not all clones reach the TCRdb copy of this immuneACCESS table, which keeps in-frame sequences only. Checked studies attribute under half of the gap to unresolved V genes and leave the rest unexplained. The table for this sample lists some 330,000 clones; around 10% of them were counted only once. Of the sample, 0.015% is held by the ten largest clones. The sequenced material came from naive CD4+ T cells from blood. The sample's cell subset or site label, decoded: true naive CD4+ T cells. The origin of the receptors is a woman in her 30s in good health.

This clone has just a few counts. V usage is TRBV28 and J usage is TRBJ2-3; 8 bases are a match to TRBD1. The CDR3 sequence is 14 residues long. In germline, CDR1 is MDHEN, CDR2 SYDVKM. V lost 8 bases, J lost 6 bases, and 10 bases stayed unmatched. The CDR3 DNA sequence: TGTGCCAGCGAGGGACAGGCGACGTGGGATACGCAGTATTTT. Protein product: CASEGQATWDTQYF.

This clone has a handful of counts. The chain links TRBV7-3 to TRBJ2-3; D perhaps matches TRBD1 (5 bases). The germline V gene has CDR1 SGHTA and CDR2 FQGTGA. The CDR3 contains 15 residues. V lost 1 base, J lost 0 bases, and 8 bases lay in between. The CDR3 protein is CASSLRGLSTDTQYF. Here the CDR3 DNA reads TGTGCCAGCAGCTTAAGGGGCCTGAGCACAGATACGCAGTATTTT.

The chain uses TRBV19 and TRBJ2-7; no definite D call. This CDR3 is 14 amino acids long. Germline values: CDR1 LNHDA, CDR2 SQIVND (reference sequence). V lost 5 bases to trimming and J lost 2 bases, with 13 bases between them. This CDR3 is CASSSLRFTYEQYF. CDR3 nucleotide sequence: TGTGCCAGTAGTTCCCTGAGGTTCACCTACGAGCAGTACTTC.

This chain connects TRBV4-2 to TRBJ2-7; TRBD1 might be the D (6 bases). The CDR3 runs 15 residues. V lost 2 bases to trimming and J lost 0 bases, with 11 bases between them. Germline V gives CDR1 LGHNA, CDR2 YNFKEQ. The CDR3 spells CASSQRTESSYEQYF. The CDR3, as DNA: TGTGCCAGCAGCCAACGGACAGAGAGCTCCTACGAGCAGTACTTC.

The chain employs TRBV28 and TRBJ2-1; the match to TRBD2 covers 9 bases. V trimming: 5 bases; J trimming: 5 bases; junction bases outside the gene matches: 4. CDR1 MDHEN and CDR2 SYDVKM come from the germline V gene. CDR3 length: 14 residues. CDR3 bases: TGTGCCAGCAGTACTAGCGGGTTGGACAATGAGCAGTTCTTC. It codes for CASSTSGLDNEQFF.

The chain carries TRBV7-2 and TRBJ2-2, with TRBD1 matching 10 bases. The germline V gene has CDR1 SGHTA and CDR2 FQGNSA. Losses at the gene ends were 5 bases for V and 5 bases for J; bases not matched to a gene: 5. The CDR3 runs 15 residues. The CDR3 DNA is TGTGCCAGCAGCCCCGGGACAGGGGATACCGGGGAGCTGTTTTTT. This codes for CASSPGTGDTGELFF.

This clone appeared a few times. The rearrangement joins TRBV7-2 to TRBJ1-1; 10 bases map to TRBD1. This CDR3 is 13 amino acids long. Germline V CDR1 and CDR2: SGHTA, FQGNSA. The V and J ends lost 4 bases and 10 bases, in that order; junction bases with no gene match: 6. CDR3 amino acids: CASSSRQGARAFF. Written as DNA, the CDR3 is TGTGCCAGCAGCTCCAGACAGGGGGCGCGAGCTTTCTTT.

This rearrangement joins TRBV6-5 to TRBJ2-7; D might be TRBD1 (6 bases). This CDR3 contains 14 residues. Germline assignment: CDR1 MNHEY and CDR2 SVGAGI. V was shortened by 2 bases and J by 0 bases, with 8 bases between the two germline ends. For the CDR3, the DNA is TGTGCCAGCAGTTACAACAGGGCCTCCTACGAGCAGTACTTC. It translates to CASSYNRASYEQYF.

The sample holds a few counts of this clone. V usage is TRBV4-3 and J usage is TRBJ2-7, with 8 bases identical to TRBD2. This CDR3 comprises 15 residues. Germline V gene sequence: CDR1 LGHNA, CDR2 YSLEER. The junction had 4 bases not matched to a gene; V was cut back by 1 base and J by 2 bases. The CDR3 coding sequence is TGCGCCAGCAGCCAAGCCCCTAGCGGGCCCTACGAGCAGTACTTC. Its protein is CASSQAPSGPYEQYF.

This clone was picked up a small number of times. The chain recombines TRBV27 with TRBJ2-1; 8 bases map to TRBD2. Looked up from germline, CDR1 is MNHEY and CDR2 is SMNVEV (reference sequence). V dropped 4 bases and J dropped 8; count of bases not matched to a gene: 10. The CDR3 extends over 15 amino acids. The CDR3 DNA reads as TGTGCCAGCAGTTCTCTCCGGACTAGCTTTCATGAGCAGTTCTTC. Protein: CASSSLRTSFHEQFF.

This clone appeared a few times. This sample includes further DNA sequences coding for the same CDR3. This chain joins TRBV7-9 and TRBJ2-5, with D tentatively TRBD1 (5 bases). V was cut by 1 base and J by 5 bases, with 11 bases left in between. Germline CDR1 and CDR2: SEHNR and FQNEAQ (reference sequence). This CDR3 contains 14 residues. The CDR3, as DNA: TGTGCCAGCAGCTTAGGAACAGGCGGTGAGACCCAGTACTTC. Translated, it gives CASSLGTGGETQYF.

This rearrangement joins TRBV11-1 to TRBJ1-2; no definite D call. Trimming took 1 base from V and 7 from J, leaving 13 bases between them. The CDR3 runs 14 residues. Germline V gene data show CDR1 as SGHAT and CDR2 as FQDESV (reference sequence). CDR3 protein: CASSLVEQSSGYTF. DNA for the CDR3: TGTGCCAGCAGCTTAGTCGAACAGTCGTCTGGCTACACCTTC.

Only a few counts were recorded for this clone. The CDR3 here is CSVCSPDEKLFF. The CDR3 DNA follows: TGCAGCGTTTGCTCTCCGGATGAAAAACTGTTTTTT. V usage is TRBV29-1 and J usage is TRBJ1-4; D remains ambiguous. V was pared by 5 bases and J by 6 bases, with 10 bases between. CDR1 is SQVTM, CDR2 ANQGSEA, per germline. This CDR3 region has 12 residues.

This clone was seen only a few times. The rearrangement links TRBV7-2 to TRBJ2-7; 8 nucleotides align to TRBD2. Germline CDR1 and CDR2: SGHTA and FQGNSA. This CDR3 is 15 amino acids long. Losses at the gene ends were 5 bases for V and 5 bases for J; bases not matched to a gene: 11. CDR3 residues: CASSQSKSGSHEQYF. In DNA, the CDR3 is TGTGCCAGCAGCCAGTCGAAAAGCGGGAGCCACGAGCAGTACTTC.

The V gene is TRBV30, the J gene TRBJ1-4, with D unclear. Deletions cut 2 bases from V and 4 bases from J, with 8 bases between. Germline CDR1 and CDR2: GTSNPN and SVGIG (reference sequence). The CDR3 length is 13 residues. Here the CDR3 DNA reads TGTGCCTGGAGTTCAGATCATAATGAAAAACTGTTTTTT. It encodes CAWSSDHNEKLFF.

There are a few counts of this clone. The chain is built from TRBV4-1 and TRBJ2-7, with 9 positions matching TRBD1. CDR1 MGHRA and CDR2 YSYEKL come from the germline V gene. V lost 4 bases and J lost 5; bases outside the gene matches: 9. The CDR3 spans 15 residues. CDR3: CASSPGQGPSHEQYF. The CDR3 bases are TGCGCCAGCAGCCCCGGACAGGGGCCCTCGCACGAGCAGTACTTC.

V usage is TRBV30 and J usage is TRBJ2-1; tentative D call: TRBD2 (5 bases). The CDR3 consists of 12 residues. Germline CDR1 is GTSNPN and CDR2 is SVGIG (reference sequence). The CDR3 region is CAFRPGYNEQFF. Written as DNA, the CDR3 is TGTGCTTTTAGGCCGGGGTACAATGAGCAGTTCTTC.